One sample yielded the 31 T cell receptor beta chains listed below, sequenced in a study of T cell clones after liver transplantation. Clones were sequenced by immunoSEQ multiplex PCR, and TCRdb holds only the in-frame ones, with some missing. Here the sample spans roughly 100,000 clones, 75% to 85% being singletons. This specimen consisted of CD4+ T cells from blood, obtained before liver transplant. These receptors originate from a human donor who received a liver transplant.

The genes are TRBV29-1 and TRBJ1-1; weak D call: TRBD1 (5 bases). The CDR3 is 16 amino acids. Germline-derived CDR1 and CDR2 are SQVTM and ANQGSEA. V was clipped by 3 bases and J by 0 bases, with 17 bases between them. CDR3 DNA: TGCAGCGTTGACGTGGGGGTTTCTGGAATGAACACTGAAGCTTTCTTT. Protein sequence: CSVDVGVSGMNTEAFF.

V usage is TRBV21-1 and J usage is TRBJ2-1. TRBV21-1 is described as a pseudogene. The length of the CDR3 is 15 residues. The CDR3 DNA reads TGTGCCAGCAGCAAAGATAGGTACTCCTACAATGAGCAGTTCTTC. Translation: CASSKDRYSYNEQFF.

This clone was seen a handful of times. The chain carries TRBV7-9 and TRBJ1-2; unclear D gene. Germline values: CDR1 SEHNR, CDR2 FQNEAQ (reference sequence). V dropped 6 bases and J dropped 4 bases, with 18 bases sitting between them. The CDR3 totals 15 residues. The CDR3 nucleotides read TGTGCCAGCAGTCTACGGTCTTTGGAATTCTATGGCTACACCTTC. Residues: CASSLRSLEFYGYTF.

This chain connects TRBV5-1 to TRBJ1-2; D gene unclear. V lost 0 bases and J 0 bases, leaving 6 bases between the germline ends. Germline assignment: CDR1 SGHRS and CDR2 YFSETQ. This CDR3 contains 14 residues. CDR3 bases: TGCGCCAGCAGCTTGGTCGGGACTAACTATGGCTACACCTTC. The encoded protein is CASSLVGTNYGYTF.

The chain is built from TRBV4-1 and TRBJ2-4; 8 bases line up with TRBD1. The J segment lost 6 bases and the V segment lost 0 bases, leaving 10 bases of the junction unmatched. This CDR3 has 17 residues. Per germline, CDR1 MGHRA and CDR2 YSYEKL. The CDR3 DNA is TGCGCCAGCAGCCAAGAAGGGACAGGCTACGCTAGAAACATTCAGTACTTC. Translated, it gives CASSQEGTGYARNIQYF.

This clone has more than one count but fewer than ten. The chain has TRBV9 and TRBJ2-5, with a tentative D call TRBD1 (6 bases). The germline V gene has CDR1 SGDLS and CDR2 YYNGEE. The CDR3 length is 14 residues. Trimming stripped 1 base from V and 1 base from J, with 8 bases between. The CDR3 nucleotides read TGTGCCAGCAGCGTACAGGGGATCCAAGAGACCCAGTACTTC. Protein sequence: CASSVQGIQETQYF.

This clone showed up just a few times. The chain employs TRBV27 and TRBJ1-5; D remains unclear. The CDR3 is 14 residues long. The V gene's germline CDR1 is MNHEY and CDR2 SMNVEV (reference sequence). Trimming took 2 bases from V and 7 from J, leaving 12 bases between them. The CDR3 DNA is TGTGCCAGCAGTTTAGGAATCGGGGTACAGCCCCAGCATTTT. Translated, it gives CASSLGIGVQPQHF.

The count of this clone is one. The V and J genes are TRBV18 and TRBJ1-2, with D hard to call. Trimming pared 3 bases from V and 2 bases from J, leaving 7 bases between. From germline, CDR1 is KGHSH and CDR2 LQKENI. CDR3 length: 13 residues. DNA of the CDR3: TGTGCCAGCTCACCGGGAGGGAACTATGGCTACACCTTC. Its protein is CASSPGGNYGYTF.

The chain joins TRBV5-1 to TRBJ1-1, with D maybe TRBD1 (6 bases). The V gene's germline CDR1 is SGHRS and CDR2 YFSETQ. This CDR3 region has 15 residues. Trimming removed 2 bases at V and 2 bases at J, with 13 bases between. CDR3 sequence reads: CASSFRGAANTEAFF. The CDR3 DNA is TGCGCCAGCAGCTTTCGGGGGGCCGCAAACACTGAAGCTTTCTTT.

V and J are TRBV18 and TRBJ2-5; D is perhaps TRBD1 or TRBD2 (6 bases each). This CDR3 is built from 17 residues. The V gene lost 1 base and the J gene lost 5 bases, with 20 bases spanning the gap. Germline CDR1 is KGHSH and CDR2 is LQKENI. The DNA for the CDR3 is TGTGCCAGCTCACCACGGAGGAGCAGGGGCGGGGAGGAGACCCAGTACTTC. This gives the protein CASSPRRSRGGEETQYF. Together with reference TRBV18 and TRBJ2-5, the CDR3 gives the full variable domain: NAGVMQNPRHLVRRRGQEARLRCSPMKGHSHVYWYRQLPEEGLKFMVYLQKENIIDESGMPKERFSAEFPKEGPSILRIQQVVRGDSAAYFCASSPRRSRGGEETQYFGPGTRLLVL.

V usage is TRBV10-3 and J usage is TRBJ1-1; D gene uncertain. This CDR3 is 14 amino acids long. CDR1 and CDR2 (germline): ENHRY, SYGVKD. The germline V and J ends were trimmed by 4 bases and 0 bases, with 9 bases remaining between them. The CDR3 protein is CAISGGFMNTEAFF. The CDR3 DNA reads TGTGCCATCAGTGGGGGATTCATGAACACTGAAGCTTTCTTT.

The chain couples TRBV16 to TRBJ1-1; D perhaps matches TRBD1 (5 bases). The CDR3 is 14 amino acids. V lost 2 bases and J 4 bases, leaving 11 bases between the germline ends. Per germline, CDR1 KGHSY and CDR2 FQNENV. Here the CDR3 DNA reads TGTGCCAGCAGCCAACTCCAGGGCACCACTGAAGCTTTCTTT. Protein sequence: CASSQLQGTTEAFF.

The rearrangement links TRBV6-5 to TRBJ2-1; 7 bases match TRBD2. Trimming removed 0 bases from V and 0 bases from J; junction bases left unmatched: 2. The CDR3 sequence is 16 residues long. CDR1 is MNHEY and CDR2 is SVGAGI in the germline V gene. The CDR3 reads CASSYSSGASYNEQFF. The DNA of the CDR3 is TGTGCCAGCAGTTACTCGAGCGGGGCCTCCTACAATGAGCAGTTCTTC.

CDR3 DNA: TGTGCCTGGAGTGTAGGGGTGGGCAATCAGCCCCAGCATTTT. Translating gives CAWSVGVGNQPQHF. The chain links TRBV30 to TRBJ1-5; possible D gene TRBD1, 5 bases. Trimming stripped 0 bases from V and 2 bases from J, with 8 bases between. CDR1 and CDR2 from the germline V gene are GTSNPN and SVGIG (reference sequence). The CDR3 covers 14 residues.

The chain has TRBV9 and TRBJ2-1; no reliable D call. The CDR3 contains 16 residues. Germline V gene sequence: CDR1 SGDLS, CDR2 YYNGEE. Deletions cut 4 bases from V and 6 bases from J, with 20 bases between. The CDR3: CASSPSWADRVNEQFF. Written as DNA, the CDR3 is TGTGCCAGCAGCCCCTCTTGGGCGGATCGGGTCAATGAGCAGTTCTTC.

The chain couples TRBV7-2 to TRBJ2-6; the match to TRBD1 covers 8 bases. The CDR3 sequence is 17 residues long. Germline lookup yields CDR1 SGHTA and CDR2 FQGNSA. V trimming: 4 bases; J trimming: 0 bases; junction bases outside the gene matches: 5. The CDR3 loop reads CASSSSQGGSGANVLTF. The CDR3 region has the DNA TGTGCCAGCAGCTCCTCACAGGGGGGCTCTGGGGCCAACGTCCTGACTTTC.

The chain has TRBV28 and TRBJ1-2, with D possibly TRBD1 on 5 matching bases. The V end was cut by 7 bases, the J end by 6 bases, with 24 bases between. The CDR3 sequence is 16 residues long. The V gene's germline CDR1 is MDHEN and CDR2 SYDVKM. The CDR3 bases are TGTGCCAGCAAGGAACCTCCGATATGGCAGGGTGATGGCTACACCTTC. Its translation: CASKEPPIWQGDGYTF.

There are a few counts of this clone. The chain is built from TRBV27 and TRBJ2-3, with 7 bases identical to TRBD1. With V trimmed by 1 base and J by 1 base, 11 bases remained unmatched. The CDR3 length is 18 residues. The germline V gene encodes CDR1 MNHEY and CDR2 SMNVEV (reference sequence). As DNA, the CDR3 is TGTGCCAGCAGTTTATATTGGAAGAGGGGGCGGGGCACAGATACGCAGTATTTT. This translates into CASSLYWKRGRGTDTQYF.

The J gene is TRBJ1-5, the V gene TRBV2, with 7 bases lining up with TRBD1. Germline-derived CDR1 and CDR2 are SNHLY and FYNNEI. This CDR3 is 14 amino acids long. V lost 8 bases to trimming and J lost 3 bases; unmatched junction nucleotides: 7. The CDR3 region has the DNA TGTGCCAGCGTACCAGGGGGGGTCAATCAGCCCCAGCATTTT. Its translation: CASVPGGVNQPQHF.

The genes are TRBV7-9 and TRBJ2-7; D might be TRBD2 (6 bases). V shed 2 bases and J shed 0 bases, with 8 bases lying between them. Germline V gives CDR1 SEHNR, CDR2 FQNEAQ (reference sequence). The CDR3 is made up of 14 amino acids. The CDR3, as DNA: TGTGCCAGCAGCTTACGGGAGAGCTCCTACGAGCAGTACTTC. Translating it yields CASSLRESSYEQYF.

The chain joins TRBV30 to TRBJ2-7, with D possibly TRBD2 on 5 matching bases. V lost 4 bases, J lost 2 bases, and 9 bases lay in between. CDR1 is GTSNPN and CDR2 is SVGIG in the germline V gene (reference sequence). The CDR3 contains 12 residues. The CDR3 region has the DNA TGTGCCTGGACTGACGGGACCTACGAGCAGTACTTC. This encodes CAWTDGTYEQYF.

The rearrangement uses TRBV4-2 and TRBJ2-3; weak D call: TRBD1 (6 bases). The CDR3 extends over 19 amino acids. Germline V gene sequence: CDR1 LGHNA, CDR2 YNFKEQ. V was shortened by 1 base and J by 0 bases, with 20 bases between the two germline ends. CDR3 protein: CASSQGGGRSVTSTDTQYF. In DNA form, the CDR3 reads TGTGCCAGCAGCCAAGGTGGGGGCCGGTCCGTTACTAGCACAGATACGCAGTATTTT.

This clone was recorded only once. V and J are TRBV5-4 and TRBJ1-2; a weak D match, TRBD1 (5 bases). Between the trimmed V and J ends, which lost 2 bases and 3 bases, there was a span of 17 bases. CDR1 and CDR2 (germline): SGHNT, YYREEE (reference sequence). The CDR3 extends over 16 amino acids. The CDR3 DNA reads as TGTGCCAGCAGCTTTGGGGACCGCACCATTTACTATGGCTACACCTTC. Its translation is CASSFGDRTIYYGYTF. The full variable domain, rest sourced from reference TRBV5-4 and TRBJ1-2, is ETGVTQSPTHLIKTRGQQVTLRCSSQSGHNTVSWYQQALGQGPQFIFQYYREEENGRGNFPPRFSGLQFPNYSSELNVNALELDDSALYLCASSFGDRTIYYGYTFGSGTRLTVV.

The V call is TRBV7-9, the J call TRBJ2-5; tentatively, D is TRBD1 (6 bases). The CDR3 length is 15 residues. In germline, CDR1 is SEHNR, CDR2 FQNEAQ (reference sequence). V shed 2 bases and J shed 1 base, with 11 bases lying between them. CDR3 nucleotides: TGTGCCAGCAGCTTACTCGGACAGCTCCAAGAGACCCAGTACTTC. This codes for CASSLLGQLQETQYF.

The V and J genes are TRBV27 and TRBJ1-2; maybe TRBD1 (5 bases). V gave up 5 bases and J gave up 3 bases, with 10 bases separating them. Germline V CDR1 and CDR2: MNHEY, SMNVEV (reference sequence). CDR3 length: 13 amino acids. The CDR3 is CASSEQAYYGYTF. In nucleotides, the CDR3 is TGTGCCAGCAGTGAACAGGCGTACTATGGCTACACCTTC.

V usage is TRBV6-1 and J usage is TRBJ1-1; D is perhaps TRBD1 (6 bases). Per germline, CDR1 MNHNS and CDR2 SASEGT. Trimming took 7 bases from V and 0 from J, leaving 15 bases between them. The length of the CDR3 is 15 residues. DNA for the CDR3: TGTGCCAGCACCCAGATGACAGGATTGAACACTGAAGCTTTCTTT. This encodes CASTQMTGLNTEAFF.

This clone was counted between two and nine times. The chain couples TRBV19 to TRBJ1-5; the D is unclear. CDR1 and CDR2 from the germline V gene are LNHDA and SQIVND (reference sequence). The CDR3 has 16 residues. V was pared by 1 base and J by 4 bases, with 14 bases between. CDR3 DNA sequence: TGTGCCAGTAGTATAGCCCCTGACATTCCTAATCAGCCCCAGCATTTT. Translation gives CASSIAPDIPNQPQHF.

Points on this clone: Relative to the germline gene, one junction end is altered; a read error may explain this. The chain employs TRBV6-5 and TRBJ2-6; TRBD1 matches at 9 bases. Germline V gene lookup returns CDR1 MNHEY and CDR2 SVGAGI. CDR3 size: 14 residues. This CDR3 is CASSQTTGGNVLTF. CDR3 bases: TGTGCCAGCAGCCAAACGACAGGGGGCAACGTCCTGACTTTC.

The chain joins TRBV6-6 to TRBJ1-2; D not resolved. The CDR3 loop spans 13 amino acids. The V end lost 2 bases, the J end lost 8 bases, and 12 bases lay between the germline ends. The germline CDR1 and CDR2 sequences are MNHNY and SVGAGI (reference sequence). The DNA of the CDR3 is TGTGCCAGCAGTTACGAAGGGAATGGGGGCTACACCTTC. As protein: CASSYEGNGGYTF.

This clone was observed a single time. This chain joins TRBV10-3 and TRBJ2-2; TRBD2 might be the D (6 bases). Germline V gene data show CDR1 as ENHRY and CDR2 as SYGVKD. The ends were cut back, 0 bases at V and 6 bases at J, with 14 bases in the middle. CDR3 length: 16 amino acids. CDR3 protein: CAISESPGGVPGELFF. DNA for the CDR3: TGTGCCATCAGTGAGTCGCCTGGAGGGGTCCCCGGGGAGCTGTTTTTT.

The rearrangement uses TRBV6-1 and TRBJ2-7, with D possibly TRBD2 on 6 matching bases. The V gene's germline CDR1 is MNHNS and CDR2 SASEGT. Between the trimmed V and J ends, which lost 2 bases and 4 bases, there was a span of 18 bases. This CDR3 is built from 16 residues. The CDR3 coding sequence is TGTGCCAGCAGTGAAAGTCTCTCGGGAGTTGTTTACGAGCAGTACTTC. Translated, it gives CASSESLSGVVYEQYF.